Listed below are T cell receptor beta chains from one sample, sequenced in a study of shared clonotypes between healthy human individuals. Generated by immunoSEQ multiplex PCR, the TCRdb table keeps only in-frame clones and is missing some. The sample includes hundreds of thousands of clones, almost 97% of them seen just once. The sequenced sample consisted of naive CD4+ T cells sorted from blood. The receptors shown here come from a woman younger than 45 in good health. Both conserved end residues are part of each CDR3. A D gene is named only where the DNA matches it firmly. Size tells how often a clone was seen (once, few, many) or the class of an expanded clone, and some rows leave it out.

j_gene: TRBJ2-7
abundance: once
d_gene: TRBD1
v_gene: TRBV7-9
CDR3aa: CASSSSGTGEYEQYF
CDR3nt: TGTGCCAGCAGCTCCAGCGGGACAGGGGAATACGAGCAGTACTTC

j_gene: TRBJ2-7
abundance: .
d_gene: TRBD2
v_gene: TRBV5-1
CDR3aa: CASSLNAGLVYEQYF
CDR3nt: TGCGCCAGCAGCTTGAACGCGGGACTAGTCTACGAGCAGTACTTC

j_gene: TRBJ2-7
abundance: .
d_gene: .
v_gene: TRBV6-5
CDR3aa: CASSYLGLAYYEQYF
CDR3nt: TGTGCCAGCAGTTACCTTGGGCTAGCATACTACGAGCAGTACTTC

j_gene: TRBJ2-1
abundance: .
d_gene: .
v_gene: TRBV7-9
CDR3aa: CASSFLILTESYNEQFF
CDR3nt: TGTGCCAGCAGCTTCTTAATTCTTACCGAGTCCTACAATGAGCAGTTCTTC

j_gene: TRBJ1-5
abundance: .
d_gene: .
v_gene: TRBV10-3
CDR3aa: CAITSDPNGEPQHF
CDR3nt: TGTGCCATCACCAGCGACCCCAATGGAGAGCCCCAGCATTTT

j_gene: TRBJ1-1
abundance: .
d_gene: .
v_gene: TRBV4-1
CDR3aa: CASSQALRTGAFF
CDR3nt: TGCGCCAGCAGCCAGGCACTTCGGACGGGAGCTTTCTTT

j_gene: TRBJ2-7
abundance: .
d_gene: .
v_gene: TRBV6-1
CDR3aa: CASTLRDFLPYEQYF
CDR3nt: TGTGCCAGCACTCTCCGGGACTTCCTACCCTACGAGCAGTACTTC

j_gene: TRBJ2-7
abundance: .
d_gene: .
v_gene: TRBV6-6
CDR3aa: CASSRQANYEQYF
CDR3nt: TGTGCCAGCAGTCGACAGGCGAACTACGAGCAGTACTTC

j_gene: TRBJ2-6
abundance: .
d_gene: .
v_gene: TRBV18
CDR3aa: CASSQADLSGANVLTF
CDR3nt: TGTGCCAGCTCCCAGGCGGATCTCTCTGGGGCCAACGTCCTGACTTTC

j_gene: TRBJ2-3
abundance: .
d_gene: TRBD2
v_gene: TRBV5-1
CDR3aa: CASSSVLAGGRTDTQYF
CDR3nt: TGCGCCAGCAGCTCGGTCCTAGCGGGAGGCCGCACAGATACGCAGTATTTT

j_gene: TRBJ2-3
abundance: .
d_gene: TRBD2
v_gene: TRBV18
CDR3aa: CASSPPASGSTDTQYF
CDR3nt: TGTGCCAGCTCACCACCGGCTAGCGGGAGCACAGATACGCAGTATTTT

j_gene: TRBJ2-2
abundance: .
d_gene: TRBD1
v_gene: TRBV18
CDR3aa: CASSPTTGSDGELFF
CDR3nt: TGTGCCAGCTCACCAACGACAGGGTCGGACGGGGAGCTGTTTTTT

j_gene: TRBJ2-5
abundance: once
d_gene: .
v_gene: TRBV10-3
CDR3aa: CAISERGGIETQYF
CDR3nt: TGTGCCATCAGTGAGCGTGGCGGGATAGAGACCCAGTACTTC

j_gene: TRBJ1-4
abundance: .
d_gene: .
v_gene: TRBV5-1
CDR3aa: CASSSYRDSAANEKLFF
CDR3nt: TGCGCCAGCAGTTCCTACCGGGACTCGGCGGCTAATGAAAAACTGTTTTTT

j_gene: TRBJ2-3
abundance: .
d_gene: .
v_gene: TRBV2
CDR3aa: CASSAFSTDTQYF
CDR3nt: TGTGCCAGCAGTGCGTTTAGCACAGATACGCAGTATTTT

j_gene: TRBJ2-2
abundance: .
d_gene: .
v_gene: TRBV5-1
CDR3aa: CASSLAGAGTGELFF
CDR3nt: TGCGCCAGCAGCTTGGCGGGAGCGGGCACCGGGGAGCTGTTTTTT

j_gene: TRBJ2-5
abundance: .
d_gene: TRBD1
v_gene: TRBV27
CDR3aa: CASSQGTARETQYF
CDR3nt: TGTGCCAGCAGTCAAGGGACAGCGAGGGAGACCCAGTACTTC